This T cell receptor (beta chain) was sequenced during a study of beta chain features in type 1 diabetes. On the study more broadly: Sorted cells from all samples, numbering roughly 100 million, were examined.

Expressed TCRB transcripts were sequenced because the entire RNA isolate underwent reverse transcription. Clones were sequenced by immunoSEQ multiplex PCR, and TCRdb holds only the in-frame ones, with some missing. The sample consists of about 650,000 clones, around 11% of them appearing once. Study-wide findings and caveats: Within each of all four CD4+ subsets, Type 1 diabetes patients had TCRB CDR3s that were moderately but significantly shorter. Sampled from patients, naive, central memory and Treg TCRB repertoires appeared more similar than those sampled from healthy donors.

Germline V gives CDR1 SGDLS, CDR2 YYNGEE. Trimming pared 0 bases from V and 1 base from J, leaving 13 bases between. The CDR3 is made up of 16 amino acids. This clone was seen a single time. Its target is not known. Each donor gave one heparinised blood draw averaging around 120 mL. Central memory, naive, regulatory and stem cell-like memory CD4+ cells were sorted by CD45RO/CCR7/CD25/CD127/CD95/CD27. The clonotype comes from a man younger than 45 with type 1 diabetes. The sequencing input was naive CD4+ T cells from blood. The V call is TRBV9, the J call TRBJ1-1, with a weak D call TRBD1 (6 bases). The DNA for the CDR3 is TGTGCCAGCAGCGTAGCAGGACAGCCGCCGAACACTGAAGCTTTCTTT. Translating gives CASSVAGQPPNTEAFF.